The 28 T cell receptor beta chains reported below all come from one sample, sequenced in a study of T cell clonality in common variable immunodeficiency. The protocol was immunoSEQ multiplex PCR, while the TCRdb copy is restricted to in-frame clones and leaves out a portion. Observed in the sample are 30,000 to 35,000 clones, none of them singletons. Sample: peripheral blood mononuclear cells. The receptors derive from a person aged 18 to 70 in good health.

Worth noting for this clone: Relative to the germline gene, one junction end is altered; a read error may explain this. The sequence runs out 3 residues before the end of the CDR3; the remainder is reconstructed from the germline J gene. This chain connects TRBV7-9 to TRBJ1-1; 7 bases map to TRBD1. The CDR3 is made up of 13 amino acids. Germline V gives CDR1 SEHNR, CDR2 FQNEAQ (reference sequence). The CDR3 is CSSSLDRDTEAFF. CDR3 bases read: TGTTCCAGCAGCTTAGACAGGGACACTGAA.

At least ten counts were recorded for this clone. The read terminates 3 residues before the CDR3 end, so the remaining end is supplied by the germline J gene. J is TRBJ2-1 and V is TRBV30; 7 positions match TRBD2. Germline lookup yields CDR1 GTSNPN and CDR2 SVGIG (reference sequence). This CDR3 contains 14 residues. The trim removed 6 bases at V and 4 bases at J, leaving 9 bases unmatched. The CDR3 here is CACAIGRGYNEQFF. The CDR3 bases that were read are TGTGCCTGCGCTATAGGGCGGGGGTACAATGAG.

This clone was seen repeatedly, ten times or more. The read terminates 3 residues before the CDR3 end, so the remaining end is supplied by the germline J gene. V usage is TRBV2 and J usage is TRBJ1-6; tentatively, D is TRBD1 (5 bases). The CDR3 is 14 residues long. V was pared by 5 bases and J by 7 bases, with 12 bases between. CDR1 is SNHLY and CDR2 is FYNNEI in the germline V gene. The CDR3 here is CASSPPGGNSPLHF. The CDR3 bases that were read are TGTGCCAGCAGTCCTCCCGGGGGGAATTCACCC. Filled out from reference TRBV2 and TRBJ1-6, the complete variable domain reads EPEVTQTPSHQVTQMGQEVILRCVPISNHLYFYWYRQILGQKVEFLVSFYNNEISEKSEIFDDQFSVERPDGSNFTLKIRSTKLEDSAMYFCASSPPGGNSPLHFGNGTRLTVT.

This clone was counted a few times. The CDR3 goes on 3 residues after the read ends, and that part is filled in from the germline J gene. The gene calls are TRBV19 and TRBJ1-2, with D possibly TRBD1 on 5 matching bases. This CDR3 spans 15 amino acids. Between the trimmed V and J ends, which lost 4 bases and 5 bases, there was a span of 17 bases. The germline gives CDR1 LNHDA, CDR2 SQIVND (reference sequence). The CDR3 region is CASSKDGAEGYGYTF. Partial CDR3 DNA: TGTGCCAGTAGTAAGGATGGGGCGGAGGGTTATGGC. The variable domain in full, completed from reference TRBV19 and TRBJ1-2, reads DGGITQSPKYLFRKEGQNVTLSCEQNLNHDAMYWYRQDPGQGLRLIYYSQIVNDFQKGDIAEGYSVSREKKESFPLTVTSAQKNPTAFYLCASSKDGAEGYGYTFGSGTRLTVV.

This clone was seen ten or more times. Sequencing ends 3 residues short of the CDR3 end; the germline J gene provides the rest. V and J are TRBV10-3 and TRBJ2-7; 8 bases map to TRBD1. Trimming removed 2 bases from V and 5 bases from J; junction bases left unmatched: 5. This CDR3 comprises 14 residues. Looked up from germline, CDR1 is ENHRY and CDR2 is SYGVKD. The CDR3 spells CAISENGQGDEQYF. The sequenced CDR3 bases are TGTGCCATCAGTGAGAACGGACAGGGTGACGAG.

The sample holds many counts of this clone. One junction end disagrees with the germline gene, perhaps due to a read error. Sequencing ends 3 residues short of the CDR3 end; the germline J gene provides the rest. The chain links TRBV7-7 to TRBJ2-1; weak D call: TRBD2 (6 bases). There are 14 residues in the CDR3. Germline values: CDR1 SSHAT, CDR2 FNYEAQ (reference sequence). The sequenced CDR3 bases are TGTGCTAGCAGCTTAGCGAGACTAGACGGTGAG. It encodes CASSLARLDGE. The CDR3, in full, reads CASSLARLDGEQFF.

This clone was detected many times. The DNA ends 3 residues before the CDR3 does, and the rest of the CDR3 is filled in from the germline J gene. This rearrangement joins TRBV7-6 to TRBJ2-1, with 9 bases lining up with TRBD2. With 4 bases clipped from V and 2 bases from J, the junction kept 6 bases outside the gene matches. Germline-derived CDR1 and CDR2 are SGHVS and FNYEAQ. CDR3 length: 16 amino acids. CDR3 bases read: TGTGCCAGCAGCTCGAAAGCGGGAGGTGCCTACAATGAG. Translation: CASSSKAGGAYNE. In full, the CDR3 reads CASSSKAGGAYNEQFF.

This clone showed up many times. The read falls 3 residues short of the CDR3 end, and the missing part is taken from the germline J gene. This chain connects TRBV19 to TRBJ1-5; 10 nucleotides agree with TRBD1. The germline gives CDR1 LNHDA, CDR2 SQIVND (reference sequence). V lost 6 bases and J lost 8; bases outside the gene matches: 10. The CDR3 is 15 amino acids. Partial CDR3 DNA: TGTGCCAGTAGCCCCCTGGGACAGGGGTCTGAGCCC. This encodes CASSPLGQGSEP. The CDR3 reads in full as CASSPLGQGSEPQHF.

This clone was found many times. Read data end 3 residues before the CDR3 end; the end is taken from the germline J gene. This rearrangement joins TRBV20-1 to TRBJ2-1; 10 bases are a match to TRBD2. The CDR3 length is 13 residues. The V segment lost 2 bases and the J segment 7 bases; nucleotides outside the gene matches: 2. CDR1 is DFQATT and CDR2 is SNEGSKA in the germline V gene (reference sequence). The part of the CDR3 DNA that was read is TGCAGTGCTAGACTAGCGGGAGAAAATGAG. The encoded protein is CSARLAGENE. The entire CDR3 reads CSARLAGENEQFF.

The DNA read from the CDR3 is TGTGCCAGCAGCTTAGCTCAGGGGGGAACCTACAATGAG. Translating it yields CASSLAQGGTYNE. The entire CDR3 reads CASSLAQGGTYNEQFF. This chain joins TRBV7-2 and TRBJ2-1; D is perhaps TRBD1 (7 bases). The sequenced fragment ends 3 residues before the CDR3 boundary, so the rest is inferred from the germline J gene. This CDR3 is 16 amino acids long. Trimming took off 0 bases at V and 2 bases at J, with 11 bases between the two ends. In germline, CDR1 is SGHTA, CDR2 FQGNSA.

Notes on this clone: Compared with germline, one end of the junction differs, possibly owing to a read error. The sequenced fragment ends 3 residues before the CDR3 boundary, so the rest is inferred from the germline J gene. The chain joins TRBV7-7 to TRBJ1-2; the D is unclear. Germline CDR1 SSHAT, CDR2 FNYEAQ (reference sequence). This CDR3 is built from 15 residues. CDR3 DNA (partial): TGTGCTAGCAGCTTAGCAGCGGGAGACCTCTACGAC. Its protein is CASSLAAGDLYD. The entire CDR3 protein reads CASSLAAGDLYDYTF.

With regard to this clone: The CDR3 goes on 3 residues after the read ends, and that part is filled in from the germline J gene. V is TRBV18 and J is TRBJ1-1, with TRBD1 identical over 9 bases. The CDR3 contains 14 residues. The germline V gene has CDR1 KGHSH and CDR2 LQKENI. CDR3 sequence reads: CASSSGTGNYGAFF. CDR3 bases read: TGTGCCAGCTCATCGGGGACAGGGAACTATGGC.

This clone was detected many times. The sequence runs out 3 residues before the end of the CDR3; the remainder is reconstructed from the germline J gene. The chain uses TRBV20-1 and TRBJ1-2; no reliable D call. The CDR3 is 16 amino acids. In germline, CDR1 is DFQATT, CDR2 SNEGSKA (reference sequence). Trimming stripped 1 base from V and 1 base from J, with 16 bases between. This CDR3 reads CSARAHSGSGNYGYTF. CDR3 DNA, as far as it was read: TGCAGTGCTAGAGCCCACTCCGGGAGCGGTAACTATGGC.

This clone was counted many times. Read sequence stops 3 residues before the CDR3 end, and the germline J gene provides the missing end. The rearrangement uses TRBV18 and TRBJ2-2, with TRBD1 identical over 9 bases. With V trimmed by 6 bases and J by 6 bases, 8 bases remained unmatched. This CDR3 has 15 amino acids. CDR1 is KGHSH, CDR2 LQKENI, per germline. The CDR3 region is CASSRTGELAGELFF. The covered CDR3 bases are TGTGCCAGCTCCCGGACAGGGGAACTCGCCGGGGAG. Full variable domain (outside the CDR3, taken from reference TRBV18 and TRBJ2-2): NAGVMQNPRHLVRRRGQEARLRCSPMKGHSHVYWYRQLPEEGLKFMVYLQKENIIDESGMPKERFSAEFPKEGPSILRIQQVVRGDSAAYFCASSRTGELAGELFFGEGSRLTVL.

Comments on this clone: Read data end 3 residues before the CDR3 end; the end is taken from the germline J gene. This chain uses TRBV2 with TRBJ2-7, with D perhaps matching TRBD2 (6 bases). Deletions cut 6 bases from V and 4 bases from J, with 10 bases between. CDR3 length: 12 residues. Germline V gives CDR1 SNHLY, CDR2 FYNNEI. The CDR3 loop is CASRIGTYEQYF. CDR3 bases read: TGTGCCAGCAGGATTGGGACTTACGAG.

This clone is medium-sized in the sample. Coverage ceases 3 residues before the CDR3 finishes, and the germline J gene fills in the end. The rearrangement uses TRBV20-1 and TRBJ2-3; TRBD2 is a possible D gene (5 bases). The CDR3 length is 16 residues. The V end lost 4 bases, the J end lost 2 bases, and 19 bases lay between the germline ends. Germline-derived CDR1 and CDR2 are DFQATT and SNEGSKA (reference sequence). The sequenced CDR3 bases are TGCAGTGCTACAAGACTGGACTTAACGGACACAGATACG. Protein sequence: CSATRLDLTDTDT. The CDR3 in full is CSATRLDLTDTDTQYF.

This clone was seen ten or more times. CDR3 bases read: TGCAGTGCTAGGGGGGACCTAGGGGGTGGAAAA. It encodes CSARGDLGGGK. The full-length CDR3 reads as CSARGDLGGGKLFF. This sequence joins TRBV20-1 and TRBJ1-4; TRBD1 is a possible D gene (6 bases). The missing CDR3 end, 3 residues past where the read stops, is filled in from the germline J gene. The V and J ends lost 3 bases and 10 bases respectively, with 18 bases between them. From germline, CDR1 is DFQATT and CDR2 SNEGSKA (reference sequence). The CDR3 loop spans 14 amino acids.

This clone was counted a few times. Coverage ceases 3 residues before the CDR3 finishes, and the germline J gene fills in the end. This rearrangement joins TRBV19 to TRBJ1-4; 10 positions agree with TRBD1. This CDR3 has 20 amino acids. CDR1 and CDR2 from the germline V gene are LNHDA and SQIVND (reference sequence). V dropped 7 bases and J dropped 5; count of bases not matched to a gene: 22. Partial CDR3 DNA: TGTGCCAGTACCCTCAACGGGGGACAGGGGCACCTCTCCTTAAATGAAAAA. It translates to CASTLNGGQGHLSLNEK. The whole CDR3 reads CASTLNGGQGHLSLNEKLFF.

Only a few counts were recorded for this clone. Coverage ceases 3 residues before the CDR3 finishes, and the germline J gene fills in the end. The chain recombines TRBV7-8 with TRBJ1-2, with 7 bases matching TRBD1. Germline V gene sequence: CDR1 SGHVS, CDR2 FQNEAQ. CDR3 length: 16 amino acids. CDR3: CASSTRLAGGTDTYTF. CDR3 DNA, as far as it was read: TGTGCCAGCAGCACAAGACTAGCGGGAGGGACAGATACC. The variable domain in full, with the rest retrieved from reference TRBV7-8 and TRBJ1-2, is GAGVSQSPRYKVAKRGQDVALRCDPISGHVSLFWYQQALGQGPEFLTYFQNEAQLDKSGLPSDRFFAERPEGSVSTLKIQRTQQEDSAVYLCASSTRLAGGTDTYTFGSGTRLTVV.

Many counts were recorded for this clone. The missing CDR3 end, 3 residues past where the read stops, is filled in from the germline J gene. The chain combines TRBV30 with TRBJ2-7; D remains unclear. Trimming shortened V by 0 bases and J by 2 bases, and 5 bases separated the two germline ends. CDR3 size: 12 residues. Germline assignment: CDR1 GTSNPN and CDR2 SVGIG (reference sequence). The part of the CDR3 DNA that was read is TGTGCCTGGAGTGTAACAACCTACGAG. Translation gives CAWSVTTYE. In full, the CDR3 reads CAWSVTTYEQYF. Looking up the rest from reference TRBV30 and TRBJ2-7 gives the full variable domain: SQTIHQWPATLVQPVGSPLSLECTVEGTSNPNLYWYRQAAGRGLQLLFYSVGIGQISSEVPQNLSASRPQDRQFILSSKKLLLSDSGFYLCAWSVTTYEQYFGPGTRLTVT.

This clone was observed a handful of times. The read ends 3 residues early relative to the CDR3; the germline J gene fills the gap. The chain uses TRBV7-3 and TRBJ1-1; possible D gene TRBD1, 5 bases. In germline, CDR1 is SGHTA, CDR2 FQGTGA. CDR3 size: 13 residues. Trimming cost V 4 bases and J 2 bases, with 8 bases left between them. The CDR3 spells CASSSGYNTEAFF. The sequenced CDR3 bases are TGTGCCAGCAGCTCAGGGTATAACACTGAA.

This clone was counted many times. The CDR3: CSVVGAWTEAFF. The sequenced CDR3 bases are TGCAGCGTTGTAGGGGCTTGGACTGAA. The chain employs TRBV29-1 and TRBJ1-1; D is possibly TRBD1 (5 bases). The CDR3 goes on 3 residues after the read ends, and that part is filled in from the germline J gene. This CDR3 comprises 12 residues. The V end lost 4 bases, the J end lost 5 bases, and 11 bases lay between the germline ends. Germline V CDR1 and CDR2: SQVTM, ANQGSEA.

This clone was seen repeatedly, ten times or more. The CDR3 end lies 3 residues beyond the end of the read and is filled in from the germline J gene. The chain joins TRBV30 to TRBJ1-1; D uncertain. Germline CDR1 is GTSNPN and CDR2 is SVGIG (reference sequence). The germline V and J ends were trimmed by 4 bases and 0 bases, with 6 bases remaining between them. The CDR3 is 12 residues long. The CDR3 DNA, read in part, is TGTGCCTGGAACAAATTGAACACTGAA. Its protein product is CAWNKLNTE. The full CDR3 reads CAWNKLNTEAFF. The variable domain in full, completed from reference TRBV30 and TRBJ1-1, reads SQTIHQWPATLVQPVGSPLSLECTVEGTSNPNLYWYRQAAGRGLQLLFYSVGIGQISSEVPQNLSASRPQDRQFILSSKKLLLSDSGFYLCAWNKLNTEAFFGQGTRLTVV.

This clone has only a few counts. The CDR3 end falls 3 residues outside the read, so it is completed with the germline J gene. This chain uses TRBV2 with TRBJ2-2; TRBD1 agrees at 7 bases. Germline lookup yields CDR1 SNHLY and CDR2 FYNNEI. The length of the CDR3 is 18 residues. CDR3 DNA (partial): TGTGCCAGCGGGGATTTCCGGGACAGCCAAGCCTCTTGGGAAAAG. Protein: CASGDFRDSQASWEK. The full CDR3 is CASGDFRDSQASWEKLFF.

There are a few counts of this clone. Sequencing ends 3 residues short of the CDR3 end; the germline J gene provides the rest. This chain uses TRBV7-9 with TRBJ2-7; D gene ambiguous. This CDR3 is built from 14 residues. Trimming took 1 base from V and 5 from J, leaving 12 bases between them. The germline V gene encodes CDR1 SEHNR and CDR2 FQNEAQ (reference sequence). CDR3 protein: CASSLVQNEDEQYF. CDR3 DNA (partial): TGTGCCAGCAGCTTAGTTCAGAACGAGGACGAG.

This clone was seen at least ten times. The read ends 3 residues before the CDR3 terminus; that terminus is restored from the germline J gene. This sequence joins TRBV11-2 and TRBJ1-1; D is possibly TRBD1 (6 bases). The CDR3 is 13 residues long. The germline V gene encodes CDR1 SGHAT and CDR2 FQNNGV. CDR3 DNA, as far as it was read: TGTGCCAGCAGCTCCCTACAGGGTTTGGAA. Its protein product is CASSSLQGLE. The full-length CDR3 reads as CASSSLQGLEAFF.

In this sample, this clone turned up many times. The CDR3 goes on 3 residues after the read ends, and that part is filled in from the germline J gene. This rearrangement joins TRBV12-5 to TRBJ2-7; TRBD2 agrees at 8 bases. Germline lookup yields CDR1 LGHNT and CDR2 FRNRAP. Trimming at V came to 4 bases and at J to 2 bases, leaving 7 bases not matched to a gene. This CDR3 has 15 residues. CDR3 DNA (partial): TGTGCTAGTGGTTCGAGGATAGCGGGACCCTACGAG. Amino acids: CASGSRIAGPYE. The complete CDR3 reads CASGSRIAGPYEQYF.

A few counts support this clone. Coverage ceases 3 residues before the CDR3 finishes, and the germline J gene fills in the end. The chain is built from TRBV19 and TRBJ1-2; no definite D call. The CDR3 loop spans 15 amino acids. Germline-derived CDR1 and CDR2 are LNHDA and SQIVND (reference sequence). V was pared by 3 bases and J by 3 bases, with 14 bases between. This chain's CDR3 is CASSMGSGWDYGYTF. The covered CDR3 bases are TGTGCCAGTAGTATGGGCAGCGGGTGGGACTATGGC.